A selection of T cell receptor beta chains follows, all from one sample in a study of blood T cell repertoires in COVID-19. Here immunoSEQ multiplex PCR was the method, and the copy in TCRdb shows in-frame clones only, minus some. Among tens of thousands of clones listed, roughly 80% were seen once. Sequencing was performed on peripheral blood. The receptor set was obtained from a woman of 80 years or more with active or convalescent COVID-19. The CDR3 runs from the conserved cysteine through the conserved F or W. A D gene is named only where the DNA matches it firmly. For some rows the clone size is stated as once, few or many, or as a class when expanded; others skip it.

TRBV6-1,.,.,16,TRBJ1-2,TGTGCCAGCAGTGAAGGCCCACAGAACCTTAACTATGGCTACACCTTC,CASSEGPQNLNYGYTF
TRBV19,.,TRBD2,18,TRBJ2-2,TGTGCCAGTAGTTGGGGACTAGCGGGAGGACCTAACACCGGGGAGCTGTTTTTT,CASSWGLAGGPNTGELFF
TRBV3-1/TRBV3-2,.,.,13,TRBJ1-1,TGTGCCAGCAGCCCGGGGGGTGGCACTGAAGCTTTCTTT,CASSPGGGTEAFF
TRBV7-2,.,.,13,TRBJ2-1,TGTGCCAGCAGCTTAGCCAGAATCAATGAGCAGTTCTTC,CASSLARINEQFF
TRBV7-2,.,.,15,TRBJ1-2,TGTGCCAGCAGCGAACGGGCCGGGCGGGGCTATGGCTACACCTTC,CASSERAGRGYGYTF
TRBV28,.,TRBD1,17,TRBJ1-2,TGTGCCAGCGGGACTACAGGGGGCGTCCGGAGGAACTATGGCTACACCTTC,CASGTTGGVRRNYGYTF
TRBV5-6,.,.,12,TRBJ2-7,TGTGCCAGCCCTCCCCTCTCCTACGAGCAGTACTTC,CASPPLSYEQYF
TRBV9,few,TRBD2,17,TRBJ2-4,TGTGCCAGCGGAGCGTCGCCGGGGGGTATCGGATCGAACATTCAGTACTTC,CASGASPGGIGSNIQYF
TRBV27,.,.,14,TRBJ1-5,TGTGCCAGCAGTTTCTCTGGGGGCTATCAGCCCCAGCATTTT,CASSFSGGYQPQHF
TRBV9,once,TRBD2,18,TRBJ2-1,TGTGCCAGCAGCGTCTGGGCTGCGGAACTAGCGGGCTACAATGAGCAGTTCTTC,CASSVWAAELAGYNEQFF
TRBV29-1,once,.,16,TRBJ1-4,TGCAGCGTAGCTTTAGGCGGGGTTACAACTAATGAAAAACTGTTTTTT,CSVALGGVTTNEKLFF